One and the same sample provided the 7 T cell receptor beta chains below, sequenced in a study of shared clonotypes between healthy human individuals (dated by TCRdb to 2020 to 2021). Library method: the immunoSEQ multiplex PCR assay. Held by TCRdb, this immuneACCESS table contains in-frame sequences only and omits some clones. Under half of the omission traces to an unresolved V gene where checked; the cause of the rest is unknown. Across this sample there are 450,000 to 700,000 clones, with nearly 97% seen only once. 0.11% of the sample comes from the top ten. CD8 naive samples were obtained by positive selection for CCR7 among CD45RO-negative cells, yielding a CD45RA+CCR7+ population from which TemRA cells were excluded. The sequencing sample was made of naive CD8+ T cells sorted from blood. Interpreted using the paper, the cell subset or site label stands for: CD45RA+CCR7+. The receptor set was obtained from a woman between 25 and 40 years old in good health.

The gene calls are TRBV6-6 and TRBJ2-2; D remains ambiguous. The V gene lost 2 bases and the J gene lost 4 bases, with 8 bases spanning the gap. Germline V gene data show CDR1 as MNHNY and CDR2 as SVGAGI (reference sequence). CDR3 length: 14 amino acids. The CDR3 loop reads CASSYRALTGELFF. In DNA, the CDR3 is TGTGCCAGCAGTTACCGAGCCCTCACCGGGGAGCTGTTTTTT.

The chain employs TRBV10-3 and TRBJ1-3; D uncertain. The ends were cut back, 6 bases at V and 1 base at J, with 16 bases in the middle. Germline V gives CDR1 ENHRY, CDR2 SYGVKD. The CDR3 extends over 16 amino acids. The CDR3 spells CAIRDSGRSSGNTIYF. The CDR3 DNA is TGTGCCATCAGGGATAGTGGACGATCGTCTGGAAACACCATATATTTT.

As regards this clone: The limits of the CDR3 on the DNA are not certain, so only TCRdb's listed CDR3 is given. V gene TRBV19 combines with J gene TRBJ1-2; the table's D call, TRBD1, was not checked against the DNA. With termini counted, the CDR3 has 14 amino acids. The germline V gene has CDR1 LNHDA and CDR2 SQIVND (reference sequence). This CDR3 reads CASTSDSLYYGYTF.

The chain couples TRBV5-6 to TRBJ2-1, with TRBD2 matching over 10 bases. V lost 0 bases, J lost 9 bases, and 6 bases stayed unmatched. Looked up from germline, CDR1 is SGHDT and CDR2 is YYEEEE. The CDR3 loop spans 15 amino acids. The CDR3 nucleotides read TGTGCCAGCAGCTTGGGGACTAGCGGCTGGGGTGAGCAGTTCTTC. Translating it yields CASSLGTSGWGEQFF.

The chain links TRBV13 to TRBJ2-1, with D maybe TRBD2 (6 bases). Between the trimmed V and J ends, which lost 5 bases and 5 bases, there was a span of 19 bases. Germline loops: CDR1 PRHDT, CDR2 FYEKMQ (reference sequence). This CDR3 has 16 amino acids. The CDR3 sequence is CASSGLGAGPNNEQFF. CDR3 sequence (DNA): TGTGCCAGCAGCGGACTCGGGGCGGGACCCAACAATGAGCAGTTCTTC.

This clone was observed once. The rearrangement uses TRBV4-1 and TRBJ2-1, with D unresolved. V lost 1 base and J 4 bases, leaving 14 bases between the germline ends. The CDR3 is 16 amino acids. Germline CDR1 is MGHRA and CDR2 is YSYEKL. The CDR3 DNA reads as TGCGCCAGCAGCCAAGCTGACGGTCTACCTTACAATGAGCAGTTCTTC. Translation gives CASSQADGLPYNEQFF.

This chain uses TRBV11-2 with TRBJ2-7; D unclear. Germline loops: CDR1 SGHAT, CDR2 FQNNGV. Trimming shortened V by 0 bases and J by 0 bases, and 9 bases separated the two germline ends. There are 15 residues in the CDR3. The CDR3 nucleotides read TGTGCCAGCAGCTTAGATCAGTCTAGCTCCTACGAGCAGTACTTC. As protein: CASSLDQSSSYEQYF.